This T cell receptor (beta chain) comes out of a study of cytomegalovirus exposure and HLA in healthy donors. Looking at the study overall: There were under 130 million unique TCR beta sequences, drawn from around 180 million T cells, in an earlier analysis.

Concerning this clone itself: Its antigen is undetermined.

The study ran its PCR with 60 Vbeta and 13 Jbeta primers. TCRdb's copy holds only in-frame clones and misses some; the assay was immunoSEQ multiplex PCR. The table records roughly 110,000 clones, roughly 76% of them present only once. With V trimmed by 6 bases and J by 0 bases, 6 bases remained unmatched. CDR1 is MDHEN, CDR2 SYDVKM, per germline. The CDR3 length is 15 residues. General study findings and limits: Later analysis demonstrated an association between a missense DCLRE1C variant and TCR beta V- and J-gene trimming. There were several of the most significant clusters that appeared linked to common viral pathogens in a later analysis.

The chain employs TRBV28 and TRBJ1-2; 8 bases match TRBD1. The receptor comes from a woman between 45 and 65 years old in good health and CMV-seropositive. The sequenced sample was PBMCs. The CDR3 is CASRSTGDSNYGYTF. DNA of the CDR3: TGTGCCAGCAGGTCGACAGGGGACTCTAACTATGGCTACACCTTC.